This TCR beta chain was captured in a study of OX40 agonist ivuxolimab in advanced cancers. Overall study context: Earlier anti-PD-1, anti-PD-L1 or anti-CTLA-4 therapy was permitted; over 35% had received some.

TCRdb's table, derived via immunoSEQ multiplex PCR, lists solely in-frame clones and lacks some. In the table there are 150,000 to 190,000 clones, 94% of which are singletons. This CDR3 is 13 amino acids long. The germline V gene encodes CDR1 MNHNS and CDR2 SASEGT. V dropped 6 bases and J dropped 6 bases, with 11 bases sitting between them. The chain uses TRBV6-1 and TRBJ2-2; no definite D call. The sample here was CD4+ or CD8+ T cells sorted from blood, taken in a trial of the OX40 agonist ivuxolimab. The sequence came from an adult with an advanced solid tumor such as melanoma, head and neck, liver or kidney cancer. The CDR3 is CASSADRPGELFF. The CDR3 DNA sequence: TGTGCCAGCAGCGCTGACCGACCCGGGGAGCTGTTTTTT.